Listed here is a single T cell receptor (beta chain). With 60 Vbeta and 13 Jbeta primers, the PCR was carried out. Libraries were prepared by immunoSEQ multiplex PCR; TCRdb keeps only in-frame clonotypes and omits some of them. The sample lists under 170,000 clones, 55% to 75% occurring once. Germline V gene sequence: CDR1 KGHSH, CDR2 LQKENI. V lost 3 bases and J 2 bases, leaving 7 bases between the germline ends. CDR3 size: 13 residues. These data are taken from a study of cytomegalovirus exposure and HLA in healthy donors. Sequencing used PBMCs. V is TRBV18 and J is TRBJ1-1, with a weak D call TRBD1 (5 bases). This TCR came from an older woman in good health and CMV-seropositive. The CDR3 sequence: CASSPGGNTEAFF. The CDR3 DNA reads as TGTGCCAGCTCACCCGGGGGAAACACTGAAGCTTTCTTT.